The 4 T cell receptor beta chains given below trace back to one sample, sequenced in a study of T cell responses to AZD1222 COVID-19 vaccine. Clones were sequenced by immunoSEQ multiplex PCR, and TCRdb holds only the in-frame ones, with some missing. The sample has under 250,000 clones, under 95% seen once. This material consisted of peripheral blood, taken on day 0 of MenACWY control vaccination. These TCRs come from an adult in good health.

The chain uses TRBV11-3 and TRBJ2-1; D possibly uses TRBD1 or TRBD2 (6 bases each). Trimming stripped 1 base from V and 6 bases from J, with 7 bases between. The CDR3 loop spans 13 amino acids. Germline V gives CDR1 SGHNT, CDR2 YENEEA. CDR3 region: CASSLGGANEQFF. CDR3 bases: TGTGCCAGCAGCTTAGGGGGGGCCAATGAGCAGTTCTTC.

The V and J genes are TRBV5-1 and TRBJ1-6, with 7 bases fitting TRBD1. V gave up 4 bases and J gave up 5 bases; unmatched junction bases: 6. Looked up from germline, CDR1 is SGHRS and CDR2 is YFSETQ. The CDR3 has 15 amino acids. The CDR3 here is CASSTRTGDNSPLHF. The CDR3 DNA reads TGCGCCAGCAGCACTAGGACAGGAGATAATTCACCCCTCCACTTT.

The CDR3: CASSQVWGAHSPLHF. The CDR3 region has the DNA TGTGCCAGCAGCCAAGTTTGGGGGGCTCATTCACCCCTCCACTTT. This chain uses TRBV3-1 (or the pseudogene TRBV3-2) with TRBJ1-6; D perhaps matches TRBD1 (6 bases). This CDR3 spans 15 amino acids. Trimming shortened V by 1 base and J by 8 bases, and 12 bases separated the two germline ends. CDR1 and CDR2 (germline): LGHDT, YNNKEL (reference sequence).

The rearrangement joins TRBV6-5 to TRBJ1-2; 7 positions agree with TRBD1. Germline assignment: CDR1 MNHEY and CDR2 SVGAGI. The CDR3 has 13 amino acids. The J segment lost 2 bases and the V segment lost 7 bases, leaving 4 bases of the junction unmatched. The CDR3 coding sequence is TGTGCCAGCAAATACAGGGGCAACTATGGCTACACCTTC. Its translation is CASKYRGNYGYTF.